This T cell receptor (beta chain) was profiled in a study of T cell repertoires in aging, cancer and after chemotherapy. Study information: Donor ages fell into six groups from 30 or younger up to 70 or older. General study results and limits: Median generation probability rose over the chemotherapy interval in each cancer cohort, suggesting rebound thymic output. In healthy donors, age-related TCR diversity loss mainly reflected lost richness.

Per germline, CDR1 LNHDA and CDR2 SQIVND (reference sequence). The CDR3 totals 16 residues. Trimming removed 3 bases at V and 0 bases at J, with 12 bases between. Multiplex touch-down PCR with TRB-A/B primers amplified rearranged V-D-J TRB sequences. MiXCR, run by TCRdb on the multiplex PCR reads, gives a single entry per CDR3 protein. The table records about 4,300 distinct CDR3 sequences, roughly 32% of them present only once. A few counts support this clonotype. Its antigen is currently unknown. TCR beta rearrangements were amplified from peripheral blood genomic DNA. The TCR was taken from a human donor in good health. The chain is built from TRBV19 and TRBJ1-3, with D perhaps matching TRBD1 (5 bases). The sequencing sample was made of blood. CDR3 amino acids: CASSIGTGGSGNTIYF. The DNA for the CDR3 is TGTGCCAGTAGTATCGGCACCGGGGGCTCTGGAAACACCATATATTTT.